This TCR beta chain was sequenced for a study of CD8 T cells in Susac syndrome. Overall study context: At blood draw, Susac syndrome patients were therapy-naive, on corticosteroids, or on intravenous immunoglobulin alone.

In germline, CDR1 is SGDLS, CDR2 YYNGEE. This CDR3 region has 15 residues. J lost 3 bases, V lost 0 bases, and 2 bases had no gene match. Notes on this clonotype: Its antigen is not known.

Study-level points and caveats: The total CD8+ repertoires contained about 16 Susac-specific public clones, and the CD8+ TEMRA repertoires contained four to six. Clonal expansion of CD8+ cells in Susac peaked in TEMRA cells (and in active patients).

RNA in amounts of roughly 0.5 to 1 ug was reverse transcribed with random hexamers. Across 54 Vbeta and 13 Jbeta, TCR beta CDR3 was amplified with immunoSEQ multiplex PCR. TCRdb passed the immunoSEQ multiplex PCR reads through MiXCR, listing each CDR3 protein once. The sample carries over 70,000 distinct CDR3 sequences, approximately 96% recorded once. The V call is TRBV9, the J call TRBJ2-5; 10 nucleotides agree with TRBD2. Sequencing used CD8+ T cells from PBMCs. The clonotype comes from a human donor with Susac syndrome. CDR3 region: CASSVEGLAKETQYF. CDR3 nucleotide sequence: TGTGCCAGCAGCGTAGAGGGACTAGCGAAAGAGACCCAGTACTTC.